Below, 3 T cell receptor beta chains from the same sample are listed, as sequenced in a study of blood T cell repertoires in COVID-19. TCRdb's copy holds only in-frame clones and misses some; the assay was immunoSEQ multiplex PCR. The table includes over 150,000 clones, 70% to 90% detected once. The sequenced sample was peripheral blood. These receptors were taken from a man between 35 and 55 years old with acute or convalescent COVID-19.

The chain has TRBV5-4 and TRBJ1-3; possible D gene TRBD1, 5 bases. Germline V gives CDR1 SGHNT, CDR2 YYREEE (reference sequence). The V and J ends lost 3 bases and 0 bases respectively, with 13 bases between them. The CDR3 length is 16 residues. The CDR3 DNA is TGTGCCAGCAGCTCCGGGACTGTAAGCTCTGGAAACACCATATATTTT. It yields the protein CASSSGTVSSGNTIYF.

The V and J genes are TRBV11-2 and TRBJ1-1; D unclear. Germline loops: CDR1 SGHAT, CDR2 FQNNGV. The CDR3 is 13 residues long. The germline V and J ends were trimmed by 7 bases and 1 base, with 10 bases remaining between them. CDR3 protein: CASTITTNTEAFF. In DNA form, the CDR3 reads TGTGCCAGCACCATCACAACGAACACTGAAGCTTTCTTT.

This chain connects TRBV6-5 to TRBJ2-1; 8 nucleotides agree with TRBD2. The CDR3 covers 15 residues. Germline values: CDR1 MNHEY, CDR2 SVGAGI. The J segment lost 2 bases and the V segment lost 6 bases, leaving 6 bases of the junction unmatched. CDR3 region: CASSSPGGTYNEQFF. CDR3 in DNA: TGTGCCAGCAGCTCGCCGGGGGGGACCTACAATGAGCAGTTCTTC.